A selection of T cell receptor beta chains follows, all from one sample in a study of cytomegalovirus exposure and HLA in healthy donors. Repertoires were generated with immunoSEQ multiplex PCR, while TCRdb's copy carries only in-frame clones and drops some. The sample shows about 200,000 clones, roughly 80% of them seen only once. The sample was PBMCs. The receptors were gathered from a man aged 25 to 40 in good health and CMV-seronegative. The CDR3 runs from the conserved cysteine through the conserved F or W. The D gene is left open where the match is weak. Size tells how often a clone was seen (once, few, many) or the class of an expanded clone, and some rows leave it out.

d_call	v_call	clone_size	j_call	cdr3_nt	cdr3_aa
TRBD1	TRBV18	once	TRBJ2-2	TGTGCCAGCGAACAGGGGGCCGGGGAGCTGTTTTTT	CASEQGAGELFF
TRBD2	TRBV19	NA	TRBJ2-7	TGTGCCAGTAGTATAACAGCGGGGCGACACGAGCAGTACTTC	CASSITAGRHEQYF
NA	TRBV28	NA	TRBJ2-5	TGTGCCAGCAGTCGCGAGAACTGGGCCCTCACTTACTTC	CASSRENWALTYF
NA	TRBV6-1	NA	TRBJ2-4	TGTGCCAGCAGTGAATTAGACAGGTTTCCAAACATTCAGTACTTC	CASSELDRFPNIQYF
TRBD2	TRBV7-8	NA	TRBJ2-1	TGTGCCAGCAGCTTAGTGGCCGGGGGGGGCGCCTACAATGAGCAGTTCTTC	CASSLVAGGGAYNEQFF
TRBD1	TRBV27	NA	TRBJ1-6	TGTGCCAGCAGATACCAGCGGGGGGACAGTAGCTATTCACCCCTCCACTTT	CASRYQRGDSSYSPLHF
NA	TRBV5-8	NA	TRBJ1-2	TGTGCCAGCAGCTTGGATGGGGTTGGAGGGTATGGCTACACCTTC	CASSLDGVGGYGYTF
NA	TRBV28	NA	TRBJ1-1	TGTGCCAGCAGTTTAGTCAGGGGCACTGAAGCTTTCTTT	CASSLVRGTEAFF
NA	TRBV5-6	NA	TRBJ2-5	TGTGCCAGCAGCTTAGGCTTCGGGGAGACCCAGTACTTC	CASSLGFGETQYF
TRBD2	TRBV11-2	NA	TRBJ2-3	TGTGCCAGCACCGACCCGGGACTAGCGGGCTTCACAGATACGCAGTATTTT	CASTDPGLAGFTDTQYF
TRBD2	TRBV27	NA	TRBJ2-5	TGTGCCAGCAGTTCGACTAGCGGGGATGAGACCCAGTACTTC	CASSSTSGDETQYF
NA	TRBV7-9	few	TRBJ1-1	TGTGCCAGCAGCTCCTGGAACACTGAAGCTTTCTTT	CASSSWNTEAFF
TRBD1	TRBV7-8	NA	TRBJ1-3	TGTGCCAGCAGCGTGTCCGGGACAGGGCAGAACACCATATATTTT	CASSVSGTGQNTIYF
TRBD1	TRBV7-9	once	TRBJ1-5	TGTGCCAGCAGCTTAGGAGGGACAGGGGGTCAGCCCCAGCATTTT	CASSLGGTGGQPQHF